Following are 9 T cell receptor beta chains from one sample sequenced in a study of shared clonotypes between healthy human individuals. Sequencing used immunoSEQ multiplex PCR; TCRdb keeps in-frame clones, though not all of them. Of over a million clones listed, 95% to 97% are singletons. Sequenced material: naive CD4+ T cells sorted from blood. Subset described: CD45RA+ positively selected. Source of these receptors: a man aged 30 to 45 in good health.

This CDR3 is CATSRAKGNEKLFF. CDR3 nucleotide sequence: TGTGCCACCAGCAGGGCTAAGGGGAATGAAAAACTGTTTTTT. The V call is TRBV15, the J call TRBJ1-4, with D tentatively TRBD1 (5 bases). V shed 3 bases and J shed 5 bases, with 10 bases lying between them. The CDR3 contains 14 residues. From germline, CDR1 is LNHNV and CDR2 YYDKDF (reference sequence).

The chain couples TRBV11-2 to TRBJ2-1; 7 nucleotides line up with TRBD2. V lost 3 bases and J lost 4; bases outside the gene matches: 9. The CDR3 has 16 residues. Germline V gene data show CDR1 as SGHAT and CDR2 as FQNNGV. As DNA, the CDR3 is TGTGCCAGCAGCTTTCGGGTCAGCGGGATTTACAATGAGCAGTTCTTC. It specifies CASSFRVSGIYNEQFF. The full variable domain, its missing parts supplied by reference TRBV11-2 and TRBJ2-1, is EAGVAQSPRYKIIEKRQSVAFWCNPISGHATLYWYQQILGQGPKLLIQFQNNGVVDDSQLPKDRFSAERLKGVDSTLKIQPAKLEDSAVYLCASSFRVSGIYNEQFFGPGTRLTVL.

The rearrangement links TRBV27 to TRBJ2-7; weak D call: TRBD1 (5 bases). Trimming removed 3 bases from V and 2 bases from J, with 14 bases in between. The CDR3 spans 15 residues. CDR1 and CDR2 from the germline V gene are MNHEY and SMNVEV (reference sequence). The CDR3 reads CASSFLKTATYEQYF. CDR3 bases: TGTGCCAGCAGTTTTCTGAAGACAGCGACCTACGAGCAGTACTTC.

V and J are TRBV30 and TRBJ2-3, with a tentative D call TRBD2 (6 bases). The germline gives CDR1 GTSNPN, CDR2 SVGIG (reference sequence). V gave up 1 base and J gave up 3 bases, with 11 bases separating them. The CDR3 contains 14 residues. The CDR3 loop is CAWSGTTRTDTQYF. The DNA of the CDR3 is TGTGCCTGGAGTGGGACTACCCGTACAGATACGCAGTATTTT. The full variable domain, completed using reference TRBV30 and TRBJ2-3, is SQTIHQWPATLVQPVGSPLSLECTVEGTSNPNLYWYRQAAGRGLQLLFYSVGIGQISSEVPQNLSASRPQDRQFILSSKKLLLSDSGFYLCAWSGTTRTDTQYFGPGTRLTVL.

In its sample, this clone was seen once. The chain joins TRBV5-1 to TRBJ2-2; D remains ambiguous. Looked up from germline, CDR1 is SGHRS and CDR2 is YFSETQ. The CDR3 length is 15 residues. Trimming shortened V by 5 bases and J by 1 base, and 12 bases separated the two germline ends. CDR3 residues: CASRPESLNTGELFF. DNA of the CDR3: TGCGCCAGCAGGCCTGAATCACTGAACACCGGGGAGCTGTTTTTT.

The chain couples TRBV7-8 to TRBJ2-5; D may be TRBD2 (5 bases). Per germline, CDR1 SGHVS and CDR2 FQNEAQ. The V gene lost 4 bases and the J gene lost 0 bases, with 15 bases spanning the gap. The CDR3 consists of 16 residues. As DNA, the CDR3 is TGTGCCAGCAGCTCCCAGGACTTTAAGTACCAAGAGACCCAGTACTTC. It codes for CASSSQDFKYQETQYF.

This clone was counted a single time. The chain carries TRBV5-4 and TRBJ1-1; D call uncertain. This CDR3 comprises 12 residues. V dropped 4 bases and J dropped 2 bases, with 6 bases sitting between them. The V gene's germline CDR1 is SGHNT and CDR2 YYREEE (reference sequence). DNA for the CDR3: TGTGCCAGCAGCCGACCCAACACTGAAGCTTTCTTT. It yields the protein CASSRPNTEAFF.

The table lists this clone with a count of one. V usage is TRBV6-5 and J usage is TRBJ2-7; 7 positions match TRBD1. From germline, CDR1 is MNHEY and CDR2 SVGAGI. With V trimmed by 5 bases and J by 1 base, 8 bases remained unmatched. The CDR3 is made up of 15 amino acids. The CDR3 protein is CASSATGVRSYEQYF. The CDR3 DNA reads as TGTGCCAGCAGTGCTACAGGGGTTCGGTCCTACGAGCAGTACTTC.

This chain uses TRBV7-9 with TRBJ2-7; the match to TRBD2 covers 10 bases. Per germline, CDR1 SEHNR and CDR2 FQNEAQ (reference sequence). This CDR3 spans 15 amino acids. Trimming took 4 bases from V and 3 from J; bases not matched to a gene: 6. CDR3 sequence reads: CASSSRRTSGYEQYF. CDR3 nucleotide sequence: TGTGCCAGCAGCTCCCGGAGGACTAGCGGCTACGAGCAGTACTTC.